Each of the 14 T cell receptor beta chains below was sequenced from the same sample in a study of breast tumors, draining lymph nodes, adjacent tissues. Samples came from axillary lymph nodes draining the breast cancer. TCRdb reprocessed the multiplex PCR reads via MiXCR and lists one record per CDR3 protein. The sample records 130,000 or so distinct CDR3 sequences, around a third being singletons. Sequencing was performed on axillary lymph node tissue. These receptor sequences come from a female donor with breast cancer. Some clones in this sample may be carry-over from other donors' samples.

This clonotype was observed many times. The rearrangement joins TRBV20-1 to TRBJ2-5, with D possibly matching TRBD2 (5 bases). The ends were cut back, 2 bases at V and 3 bases at J, with 16 bases in the middle. CDR3 length equals 15 residues. CDR1 and CDR2 (germline): DFQATT, SNEGSKA (reference sequence). The CDR3: CSARTNWRTEETQYF. The DNA of the CDR3 is TGCAGTGCTAGAACCAACTGGAGGACCGAAGAGACCCAGTACTTC.

This clonotype showed up many times. The chain uses TRBV12-3 or TRBV12-4 and TRBJ1-6; 7 nucleotides align to TRBD1. J was trimmed by 7 bases and V by 6 bases; bases with no gene match: 3. This CDR3 is built from 13 residues. CDR3 sequence: CASRGQLNSPLHF. The CDR3 DNA is TGTGCCAGCAGGGGACAGTTAAATTCACCCCTCCACTTT.

This chain links TRBV7-8 with TRBJ1-2, with 8 bases fitting TRBD1. The CDR3 contains 11 residues. Germline CDR1 reads SGHVS; CDR2 reads FQNEAQ. The trim removed 6 bases at V and 8 bases at J, leaving 2 bases unmatched. The CDR3 nucleotides read TGTGCCAGCAGACGGGACAGGGGCTACACCTTC. Translated: CASRRDRGYTF.

This clonotype has a count of ten or more. The chain links TRBV5-1 to TRBJ1-4; 9 bases align to TRBD1. The CDR3 has 15 amino acids. CDR1 and CDR2 from the germline V gene are SGHRS and YFSETQ. The V segment lost 4 bases and the J segment 7 bases; nucleotides outside the gene matches: 8. Here the CDR3 reads CASSTTGTGLEKLFF. The DNA for the CDR3 is TGCGCCAGCAGCACAACCGGGACAGGGCTTGAAAAACTGTTTTTT.

This clonotype has at least ten counts. The chain carries TRBV29-1 and TRBJ2-5; 13 bases map to TRBD2. Germline CDR1 is SQVTM and CDR2 is ANQGSEA. V lost 7 bases and J lost 2; bases outside the gene matches: 7. The CDR3 length is 15 residues. CDR3 residues: CSGGGLAGIQETQYF. The CDR3 region has the DNA TGCAGCGGGGGGGGACTAGCGGGGATACAAGAGACCCAGTACTTC.

The chain uses TRBV19 and TRBJ2-2; D is ambiguous. The germline V gene encodes CDR1 LNHDA and CDR2 SQIVND (reference sequence). CDR3 length: 11 amino acids. V lost 7 bases, J lost 10 bases, and 10 bases lay in between. CDR3 bases: TGTGCCAGTAATGGATACGCGGAGCTGTTTTTT. As protein: CASNGYAELFF.

The table lists this clonotype with many counts. The J gene is TRBJ2-2, the V gene TRBV14, with D unresolved. The V end was cut by 0 bases, the J end by 6 bases, with 11 bases between. Germline CDR1 SGHDN, CDR2 FVKESK. CDR3 length equals 15 residues. CDR3 sequence reads: CASSQEYQRPGELFF. In DNA, the CDR3 is TGTGCCAGCAGCCAAGAATACCAAAGACCCGGGGAGCTGTTTTTT. The full variable domain, rest sourced from reference TRBV14 and TRBJ2-2, is EAGVTQFPSHSVIEKGQTVTLRCDPISGHDNLYWYRRVMGKEIKFLLHFVKESKQDESGMPNNRFLAERTGGTYSTLKVQPAELEDSGVYFCASSQEYQRPGELFFGEGSRLTVL.

This clonotype was recorded many times. The chain uses TRBV13 and TRBJ1-2; maybe TRBD1 (5 bases). The CDR3 spans 14 residues. From germline, CDR1 is PRHDT and CDR2 FYEKMQ (reference sequence). V shed 5 bases and J shed 5 bases, with 15 bases lying between them. CDR3: CASSQGRGRYGYTF. In nucleotides, the CDR3 is TGTGCCAGCAGCCAGGGCCGGGGTAGGTATGGCTACACCTTC.

This clonotype was seen repeatedly, ten times or more. V is TRBV14 and J is TRBJ1-2, with TRBD1 as a possible D gene (6 bases). Germline loops: CDR1 SGHDN, CDR2 FVKESK. Trimming removed 4 bases at V and 1 base at J, with 13 bases between. The CDR3 is made up of 15 amino acids. This CDR3 is CASSRWTEDNYGYTF. CDR3 DNA sequence: TGTGCCAGCAGCCGGTGGACAGAAGATAACTATGGCTACACCTTC. Together with reference TRBV14 and TRBJ1-2, the CDR3 gives the full variable domain: EAGVTQFPSHSVIEKGQTVTLRCDPISGHDNLYWYRRVMGKEIKFLLHFVKESKQDESGMPNNRFLAERTGGTYSTLKVQPAELEDSGVYFCASSRWTEDNYGYTFGSGTRLTVV.

This clonotype was seen at least ten times. The rearrangement links TRBV5-1 to TRBJ2-1; TRBD2 matches at 9 bases. Trimming removed 2 bases from V and 8 bases from J; junction bases left unmatched: 8. Germline CDR1 is SGHRS and CDR2 is YFSETQ. This CDR3 contains 15 residues. CDR3 protein: CASSFLAGGIDEQFF. The CDR3 bases are TGCGCCAGCAGCTTCCTGGCGGGGGGGATCGATGAGCAGTTCTTC.

This sequence joins TRBV6-7 and TRBJ1-3; D remains ambiguous. TRBV6-7 is an ORF, with its function uncertain. The CDR3 covers 11 residues. Trimming removed 2 bases from V and 5 bases from J, with 1 base in between. The CDR3 DNA sequence: TGTGCCAGCAGTTACCGAAACACCATATATTTT. Amino acid sequence: CASSYRNTIYF.

This clonotype was detected ten times or more. This chain connects TRBV20-1 to TRBJ2-5; D possibly corresponds to TRBD1 (5 bases). With 1 base removed from V and 3 bases from J, the gap between germline ends came to 9 bases. The length of the CDR3 is 13 residues. Germline V CDR1 and CDR2: DFQATT, SNEGSKA (reference sequence). The CDR3 region has the DNA TGCAGTGCTAGAGGACAGCACAAAGAGACCCAGTACTTC. Residues: CSARGQHKETQYF.

At least ten counts were recorded for this clonotype. The chain recombines TRBV4-3 with TRBJ2-2; possibly TRBD1 for D (7 bases). The CDR3 is 15 residues long. CDR1 and CDR2 (germline): LGHNA, YSLEER. Trimming shortened V by 0 bases and J by 3 bases, and 8 bases separated the two germline ends. Here the CDR3 reads CASSQDRGDTGELFF. CDR3 nucleotide sequence: TGCGCCAGCAGCCAAGACAGGGGGGACACCGGGGAGCTGTTTTTT.

Comments on this clonotype: A much larger clone differs by one base, so this may be a read error. This chain joins TRBV5-4 and TRBJ1-2; D possibly corresponds to TRBD1 (6 bases). CDR3 length: 15 residues. Germline V gene data show CDR1 as SGHNT and CDR2 as YYREEE (reference sequence). The V and J ends lost 3 bases and 3 bases respectively, with 15 bases between them. The CDR3 region has the DNA TGTGCCAGCAGCTCGGCCAGGGACATCTACTATGGCTACACCTTC. It encodes CASSSARDIYYGYTF.